This is a list of T cell receptor beta chains from one sample in a study of shared clonotypes between healthy human individuals. Measured with immunoSEQ multiplex PCR; TCRdb has only the in-frame clones, and not every one. This sample has 950,000 to 1,100,000 clones, with approximately 70% found just once. What was sequenced was memory CD4+ T cells sorted from blood. Receptors originate from a man between 18 and 29 years old in good health. Both conserved end residues are trimmed from each CDR3.

CDR3aa: ASSLGRANHEKLF; v_gene: TRBV13; j_gene: TRBJ1-4
CDR3aa: ASSVGRDTEAF; v_gene: TRBV9; j_gene: TRBJ1-1
CDR3aa: ASSFRGSLKPDTQY; v_gene: TRBV11-1; j_gene: TRBJ2-3
CDR3aa: ASSQEPLNTEAF; v_gene: TRBV14; j_gene: TRBJ1-1
CDR3aa: ASSKVQQGYTEAF; v_gene: TRBV19; j_gene: TRBJ1-1
CDR3aa: ASSLGSSIPYTQY; v_gene: TRBV11-2; j_gene: TRBJ2-3
CDR3aa: ASSEIGGAF; v_gene: TRBV6-1; j_gene: TRBJ1-1
CDR3aa: AWSVLRDEAF; v_gene: TRBV30; j_gene: TRBJ1-1
CDR3aa: ASSQDRGVSTDTQY; v_gene: TRBV11-3; j_gene: TRBJ2-3
CDR3aa: ASSFTRGTDTQY; v_gene: TRBV11-2; j_gene: TRBJ2-3
CDR3aa: AAEGKFGYT; v_gene: TRBV10-3; j_gene: TRBJ1-2
CDR3aa: ASSILVGEKLF; v_gene: TRBV19; j_gene: TRBJ1-4
CDR3aa: ASSPVGSSGTYSYNEQF; v_gene: TRBV27; j_gene: TRBJ2-1
CDR3aa: TSSHYRGHHAGELF; v_gene: TRBV1; j_gene: TRBJ2-2
CDR3aa: ASSLGGKETQY; v_gene: TRBV11-1; j_gene: TRBJ2-5
CDR3aa: ATSRGKGQDLSNQPQH; v_gene: TRBV15; j_gene: TRBJ1-5
CDR3aa: ASSQGSWDEQF; v_gene: TRBV7-9; j_gene: TRBJ2-1
CDR3aa: ASSVGRSSGIDTQY; v_gene: TRBV6-1; j_gene: TRBJ2-3
CDR3aa: ASRYLPGTGYGYT; v_gene: TRBV28; j_gene: TRBJ1-2
CDR3aa: ASSLPGTSGRNQETQY; v_gene: TRBV5-4; j_gene: TRBJ2-5
CDR3aa: ASSVTGSAGNTIY; v_gene: TRBV14; j_gene: TRBJ1-3
CDR3aa: AWSFGTGYTEAF; v_gene: TRBV30; j_gene: TRBJ1-1
CDR3aa: ASSIQGAGAGELF; v_gene: TRBV19; j_gene: TRBJ2-2
CDR3aa: ASSDRSGYEQY; v_gene: TRBV4-3; j_gene: TRBJ2-7
CDR3aa: ASSPPRIPGEQY; v_gene: TRBV28; j_gene: TRBJ2-7
CDR3aa: ASSVEAAPNYGYT; v_gene: TRBV9; j_gene: TRBJ1-2
CDR3aa: ASSAGTAQAYGYT; v_gene: TRBV5-1; j_gene: TRBJ1-2
CDR3aa: ASTPPGTNYGYT; v_gene: TRBV6-1; j_gene: TRBJ1-2
CDR3aa: ASSRGAGGHLSYEQY; v_gene: TRBV5-1; j_gene: TRBJ2-7
CDR3aa: ATSGGLAGELF; v_gene: TRBV28; j_gene: TRBJ2-2
CDR3aa: ASSLLTTGENYGYT; v_gene: TRBV4-1; j_gene: TRBJ1-2
CDR3aa: ASSLYNSAGELF; v_gene: TRBV27; j_gene: TRBJ2-2
CDR3aa: ASSLWPGQGGREQY; v_gene: TRBV5-1; j_gene: TRBJ2-7
CDR3aa: ASSQTGGTTETQY; v_gene: TRBV6-5; j_gene: TRBJ2-5
CDR3aa: ASSPGAGQGGETQY; v_gene: TRBV5-4; j_gene: TRBJ2-5
CDR3aa: ASSLLRLAGVRDTQY; v_gene: TRBV7-9; j_gene: TRBJ2-3
CDR3aa: ASSSSSGANVLT; v_gene: TRBV5-1; j_gene: TRBJ2-6
CDR3aa: ASSRGGKWGYEQY; v_gene: TRBV6-5; j_gene: TRBJ2-7
CDR3aa: ASSPGTGGNQPQH; v_gene: TRBV2; j_gene: TRBJ1-5
CDR3aa: ASSPPPPEKTEAF; v_gene: TRBV18; j_gene: TRBJ1-1
CDR3aa: ASSSGQGTSLAF; v_gene: TRBV5-1; j_gene: TRBJ1-1
CDR3aa: ASSREGGTSEQF; v_gene: TRBV11-3; j_gene: TRBJ2-1
CDR3aa: ASSSTGGRNTEAF; v_gene: TRBV5-1; j_gene: TRBJ1-1
CDR3aa: ASSRATGYNSPLH; v_gene: TRBV6-5; j_gene: TRBJ1-6
CDR3aa: ASSTEGVTNNEQF; v_gene: TRBV5-1; j_gene: TRBJ2-1
CDR3aa: SVGRGFDGAF; v_gene: TRBV29-1; j_gene: TRBJ1-1
CDR3aa: ASSPIAGAGNEQY; v_gene: TRBV11-2; j_gene: TRBJ2-7
CDR3aa: ASSFAGLAYT; v_gene: TRBV28; j_gene: TRBJ1-2